The table lists the clone carrying this TCR beta chain with a few counts. The data originate from a study of T cell changes during pregnancy in multiple sclerosis. The germline V gene encodes CDR1 SNHLY and CDR2 FYNNEI. The CDR3 sequence is 10 residues long. V shed 8 bases and J shed 5 bases, with 3 bases lying between them. Repertoires were generated with immunoSEQ multiplex PCR, while TCRdb's copy carries only in-frame clones and drops some. Altogether 65,000 to 85,000 clones are present, 85% to 95% being singletons, with the ten largest covering about 1%. The chain couples TRBV2 to TRBJ1-4, with D unclear. The sequence came from a female donor in good health, enrolled as a control in a pregnancy study. The sample in question was peripheral blood, obtained in the second trimester of pregnancy. The DNA for the CDR3 is TGTGCCAGCGCGAATGAAAAACTGTTTTTT. Translating it yields CASANEKLFF.